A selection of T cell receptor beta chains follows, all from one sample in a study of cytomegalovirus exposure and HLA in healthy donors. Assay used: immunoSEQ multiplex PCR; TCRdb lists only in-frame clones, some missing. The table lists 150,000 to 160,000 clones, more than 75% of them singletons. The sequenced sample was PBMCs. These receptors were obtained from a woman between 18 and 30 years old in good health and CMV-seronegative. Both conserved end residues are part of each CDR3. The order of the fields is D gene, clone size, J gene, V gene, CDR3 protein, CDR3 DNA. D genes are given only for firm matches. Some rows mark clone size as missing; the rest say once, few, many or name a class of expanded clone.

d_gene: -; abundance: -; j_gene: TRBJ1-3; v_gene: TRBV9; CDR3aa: CASSPVQGNIAGNTIYF; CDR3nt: TGTGCCAGCAGCCCAGTACAGGGAAATATCGCGGGAAACACCATATATTTT
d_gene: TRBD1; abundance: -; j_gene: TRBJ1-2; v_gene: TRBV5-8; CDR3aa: CASSLATGEYGYTF; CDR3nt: TGTGCCAGCAGCTTGGCGACAGGGGAGTATGGCTACACCTTC
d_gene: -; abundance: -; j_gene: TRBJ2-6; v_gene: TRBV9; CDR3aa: CASSVVAGPSGANVLTF; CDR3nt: TGTGCCAGCAGCGTAGTGGCAGGCCCTTCTGGGGCCAACGTCCTGACTTTC
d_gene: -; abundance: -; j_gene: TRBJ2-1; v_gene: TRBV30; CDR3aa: CAWSEADGYNEQFF; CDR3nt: TGTGCCTGGAGCGAAGCGGACGGGTACAATGAGCAGTTCTTC
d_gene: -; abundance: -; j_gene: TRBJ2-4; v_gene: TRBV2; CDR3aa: CASSVGGVAKNIQYF; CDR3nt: TGTGCCAGCAGTGTTGGCGGGGTGGCCAAAAACATTCAGTACTTC
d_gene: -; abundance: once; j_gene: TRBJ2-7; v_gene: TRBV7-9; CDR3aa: CASSSRDSYEQYF; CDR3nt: TGTGCCAGCAGCAGCAGGGACTCCTACGAGCAGTACTTC
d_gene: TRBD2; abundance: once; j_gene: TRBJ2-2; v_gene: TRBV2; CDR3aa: CAGTGGATGELFF; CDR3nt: TGTGCCGGCACGGGGGGGGCCACCGGGGAGCTGTTTTTT
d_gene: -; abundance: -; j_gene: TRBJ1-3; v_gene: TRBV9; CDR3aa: CASSVATGPSGNTIYF; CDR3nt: TGTGCCAGCAGCGTGGCGACGGGTCCCTCTGGAAACACCATATATTTT
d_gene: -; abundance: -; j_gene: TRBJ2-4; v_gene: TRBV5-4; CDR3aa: CASSGRDTLAKNIQYF; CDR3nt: TGTGCCAGCAGCGGCCGGGACACTTTAGCCAAAAACATTCAGTACTTC
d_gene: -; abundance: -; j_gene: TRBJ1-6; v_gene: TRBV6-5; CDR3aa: CASSYSTANSPLHF; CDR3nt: TGTGCCAGCAGTTACTCGACAGCTAATTCACCCCTCCACTTT
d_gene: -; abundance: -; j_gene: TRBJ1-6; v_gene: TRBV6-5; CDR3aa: CASSYSRGSSPLHF; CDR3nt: TGTGCCAGCAGTTACTCTAGGGGGAGCTCACCCCTCCACTTT
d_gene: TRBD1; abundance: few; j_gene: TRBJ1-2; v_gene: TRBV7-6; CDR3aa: CASGDRTYGYTF; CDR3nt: TGTGCCAGCGGGGACAGGACCTATGGCTACACCTTC
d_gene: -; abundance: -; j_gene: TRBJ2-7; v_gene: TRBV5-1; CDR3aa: CASSFNSYEQYF; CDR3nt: TGCGCCAGCAGCTTCAACTCCTACGAGCAGTACTTC
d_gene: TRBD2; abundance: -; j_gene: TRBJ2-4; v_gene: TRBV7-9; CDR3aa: CSSSFGEGWKYF; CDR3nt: TGTTCCAGCAGCTTTGGGGAGGGGTGGAAGTACTTC
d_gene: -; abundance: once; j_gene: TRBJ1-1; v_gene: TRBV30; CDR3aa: CAWRFGVGTEAFF; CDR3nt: TGTGCCTGGAGATTCGGGGTTGGCACTGAAGCTTTCTTT
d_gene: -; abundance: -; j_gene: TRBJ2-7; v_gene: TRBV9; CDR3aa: CASSGYGSPNEQYF; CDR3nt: TGTGCCAGCAGCGGATACGGGTCCCCAAACGAGCAGTACTTC
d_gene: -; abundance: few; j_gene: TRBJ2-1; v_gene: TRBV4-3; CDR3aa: CASGLASSEQFF; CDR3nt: TGCGCCAGTGGTCTAGCTTCCAGTGAGCAGTTCTTC
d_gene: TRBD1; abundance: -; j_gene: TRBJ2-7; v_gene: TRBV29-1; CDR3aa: CSVEDDRGDEQYF; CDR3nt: TGCAGCGTTGAAGATGACAGGGGGGACGAGCAGTACTTC
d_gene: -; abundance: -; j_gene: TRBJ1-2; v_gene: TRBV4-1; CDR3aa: CASSWTPGRVDYGYTF; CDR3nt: TGCGCCAGCAGTTGGACCCCGGGCAGGGTGGACTATGGCTACACCTTC
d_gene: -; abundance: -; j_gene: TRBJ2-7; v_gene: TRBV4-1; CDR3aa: CASSQAGSYEQYF; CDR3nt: TGCGCCAGCAGCCAAGCGGGCTCCTACGAGCAGTACTTC
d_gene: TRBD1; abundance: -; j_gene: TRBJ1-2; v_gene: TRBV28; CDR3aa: CASRDSSYGYTF; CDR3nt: TGTGCCAGTAGGGACAGTAGTTATGGCTACACCTTC
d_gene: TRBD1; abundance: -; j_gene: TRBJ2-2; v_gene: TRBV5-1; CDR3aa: CASSFRQGAGELFF; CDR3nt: TGCGCCAGCAGCTTTAGACAGGGGGCCGGGGAGCTGTTTTTT
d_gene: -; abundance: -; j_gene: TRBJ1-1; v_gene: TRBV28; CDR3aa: CASSLSQVRAFF; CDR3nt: TGTGCCAGCAGTTTATCTCAGGTTCGAGCTTTCTTT
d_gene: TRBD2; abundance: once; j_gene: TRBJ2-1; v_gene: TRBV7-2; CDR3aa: CASSSRLAGANEQFF; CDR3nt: TGTGCCAGCAGCTCTAGACTAGCGGGGGCCAATGAGCAGTTCTTC
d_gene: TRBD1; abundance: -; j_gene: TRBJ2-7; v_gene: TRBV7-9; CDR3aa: CASSPGGTGAYEQYF; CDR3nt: TGTGCCAGCAGCCCTGGGGGGACAGGCGCCTACGAGCAGTACTTC
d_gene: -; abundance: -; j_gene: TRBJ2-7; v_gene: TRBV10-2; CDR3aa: CANPNYEQYF; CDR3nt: TGCGCCAACCCGAACTACGAGCAGTACTTC
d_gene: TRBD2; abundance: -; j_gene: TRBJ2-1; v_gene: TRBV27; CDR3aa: CASSLGLVYNEQFF; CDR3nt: TGTGCCAGCAGTTTGGGACTAGTCTACAATGAGCAGTTCTTC
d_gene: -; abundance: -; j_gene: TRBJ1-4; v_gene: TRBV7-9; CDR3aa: CSSSTLGDGTNEKLFF; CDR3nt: TGTTCCAGCAGCACGCTCGGGGATGGAACTAATGAAAAACTGTTTTTT
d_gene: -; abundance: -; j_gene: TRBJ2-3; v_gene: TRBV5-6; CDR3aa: CASSGGGGQDTQYF; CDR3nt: TGTGCCAGCAGCGGAGGGGGGGGGCAAGATACGCAGTATTTT
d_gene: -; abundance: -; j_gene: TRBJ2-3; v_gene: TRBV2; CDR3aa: CASSDRVPDTQYF; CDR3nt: TGTGCCAGCAGTGACCGGGTTCCAGATACGCAGTATTTT
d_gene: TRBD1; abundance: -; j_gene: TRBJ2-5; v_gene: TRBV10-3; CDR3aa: CASRTGGMETQYF; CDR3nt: TGTGCCTCCCGGACAGGGGGCATGGAGACCCAGTACTTC
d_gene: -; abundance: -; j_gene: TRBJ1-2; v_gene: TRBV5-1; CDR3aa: CASSLGTAYGYTF; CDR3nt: TGCGCCAGCAGCTTGGGGACAGCGTATGGCTACACCTTC
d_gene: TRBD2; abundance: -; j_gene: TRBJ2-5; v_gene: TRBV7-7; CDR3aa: CASSQGLAGGQETQYF; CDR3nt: TGTGCCAGCAGCCAAGGACTAGCGGGGGGGCAAGAGACCCAGTACTTC